This T cell receptor (beta chain) was recovered during a study of T cell responses to AZD1222 COVID-19 vaccine. Study information: Doses given second, at about 4 or about 12 weeks, were pooled. Study results and limitations: Only six AZD1222 recipients tested seropositive at baseline.

The table came from immunoSEQ multiplex PCR; TCRdb's copy has only in-frame clones and leaves some out. The table includes about 140,000 clones, more than 85% detected once. In its sample, this clone was seen once. As yet, its antigen is unknown. CDR1 and CDR2 from the germline V gene are MRHNA and SNTAGT. The CDR3 extends over 15 amino acids. V dropped 0 bases and J dropped 2 bases, with 10 bases sitting between them. The clonotype originates from an adult in good health. This specimen consisted of peripheral blood, obtained on day 0 of AZD1222 vaccination. V is TRBV6-4 and J is TRBJ1-2, with unresolved D. CDR3 protein: CASSDSLGLNYGYTF. CDR3 bases: TGTGCCAGCAGTGACTCCCTAGGACTAAACTATGGCTACACCTTC.